The 30 T cell receptor beta chains below all came from one sample that was sequenced in a study of blood T cell repertoires in COVID-19. TCRdb keeps only in-frame clones here, not all; method: immunoSEQ multiplex PCR. This table has some 62,000 clones, 70% to 80% appearing once. The specimen was peripheral blood. All receptors derive from a man aged 55 to 70 with acute or convalescent COVID-19.

The V and J genes are TRBV2 and TRBJ1-1, with TRBD1 as a possible D gene (5 bases). In germline, CDR1 is SNHLY, CDR2 FYNNEI. The CDR3 is made up of 13 amino acids. Trimming stripped 6 bases from V and 1 base from J, with 9 bases between. CDR3 residues: CASSVTENTEAFF. The CDR3 nucleotides read TGTGCCAGCAGCGTGACAGAGAACACTGAAGCTTTCTTT.

The CDR3 loop reads CASSRGGAGTFF. The DNA of the CDR3 is TGTGCCAGCAGCCGGGGCGGGGCAGGGACTTTCTTT. The chain couples TRBV6-5 to TRBJ1-1; tentatively, D is TRBD1 (5 bases). The germline V gene has CDR1 MNHEY and CDR2 SVGAGI. Trimming left V 6 bases short and J 12 bases short, with 17 bases between. This CDR3 has 12 amino acids.

V is TRBV30 and J is TRBJ2-7; D is uncertain. V lost 4 bases, J lost 1 base, and 17 bases lay in between. The CDR3 covers 15 residues. Germline-derived CDR1 and CDR2 are GTSNPN and SVGIG (reference sequence). The chain's CDR3 is CAWTPRSGLSYEQYF. The CDR3 coding sequence is TGTGCCTGGACCCCCCGGTCCGGGTTGTCCTACGAGCAGTACTTC. The full variable domain, in which reference TRBV30 and TRBJ2-7 provide the parts outside the CDR3, is SQTIHQWPATLVQPVGSPLSLECTVEGTSNPNLYWYRQAAGRGLQLLFYSVGIGQISSEVPQNLSASRPQDRQFILSSKKLLLSDSGFYLCAWTPRSGLSYEQYFGPGTRLTVT.

The V call is TRBV3-1 (or the pseudogene TRBV3-2), the J call TRBJ1-5; D perhaps matches TRBD1 (5 bases). The germline gives CDR1 LGHDT, CDR2 YNNKEL (reference sequence). This CDR3 has 16 residues. Trimming stripped 1 base from V and 3 bases from J, with 13 bases between. This CDR3 is CASSQARQGHNQPQHF. The CDR3 nucleotides read TGTGCCAGCAGCCAAGCGCGGCAGGGTCACAATCAGCCCCAGCATTTT.

There are a few counts of this clone. The chain uses TRBV27 and TRBJ2-2; 13 positions agree with TRBD2. There are 19 residues in the CDR3. Per the germline V gene, CDR1 is MNHEY and CDR2 is SMNVEV (reference sequence). The trim removed 7 bases at V and 4 bases at J, leaving 15 bases unmatched. The CDR3 nucleotides are TGTGCCAGCACCACAGGGGGAGGACTAGCGGGAGTCGGCACCGGGGAGCTGTTTTTT. Translating it yields CASTTGGGLAGVGTGELFF.

The chain joins TRBV7-3 to TRBJ2-2, with 9 bases that match TRBD1. The CDR3 is 17 residues long. CDR1 is SGHTA and CDR2 is FQGTGA in the germline V gene. The trim removed 2 bases at V and 6 bases at J, leaving 10 bases unmatched. In DNA form, the CDR3 reads TGTGCCAGCAGCTTAGCAGTAGGGACAGGGAATGCCGGGGAGCTGTTTTTT. Its translation: CASSLAVGTGNAGELFF. Looking up the rest from reference TRBV7-3 and TRBJ2-2 gives the full variable domain: GAGVSQTPSNKVTEKGKYVELRCDPISGHTALYWYRQSLGQGPEFLIYFQGTGAADDSGLPNDRFFAVRPEGSVSTLKIQRTERGDSAVYLCASSLAVGTGNAGELFFGEGSRLTVL.

This clone was seen a handful of times. V usage is TRBV28 and J usage is TRBJ1-1; D is possibly TRBD1 (5 bases). The CDR3 contains 14 residues. CDR1 is MDHEN and CDR2 is SYDVKM in the germline V gene. The germline V and J ends were trimmed by 1 base and 2 bases, with 8 bases remaining between them. CDR3 sequence reads: CASSLSGGNTEAFF. The CDR3 region has the DNA TGTGCCAGCAGTTTATCCGGGGGTAACACTGAAGCTTTCTTT. Variable domain in full (rest from reference TRBV28 and TRBJ1-1): DVKVTQSSRYLVKRTGEKVFLECVQDMDHENMFWYRQDPGLGLRLIYFSYDVKMKEKGDIPEGYSVSREKKERFSLILESASTNQTSMYLCASSLSGGNTEAFFGQGTRLTVV.

The chain combines TRBV5-1 with TRBJ2-7; 7 bases match TRBD1. The CDR3 is 14 residues long. Germline assignment: CDR1 SGHRS and CDR2 YFSETQ. The V gene end was trimmed by 4 bases and the J gene end by 3 bases; junction bases not matched to a gene: 7. The CDR3 protein is CASSPRQGNYEQYF. As DNA, the CDR3 is TGCGCCAGCAGCCCTCGACAGGGCAACTACGAGCAGTACTTC.

In this sample, this clone turned up a few times. The genes are TRBV28 and TRBJ1-6; no clear D gene. This CDR3 is built from 16 residues. V was pared by 5 bases and J by 4 bases, with 15 bases between. Looked up from germline, CDR1 is MDHEN and CDR2 is SYDVKM. The CDR3 region has the DNA TGTGCCAGCAGTGATGAGTGGGCCAATTATAATTCACCCCTCCACTTT. Translated: CASSDEWANYNSPLHF. Complete variable domain (other parts from reference TRBV28 and TRBJ1-6): DVKVTQSSRYLVKRTGEKVFLECVQDMDHENMFWYRQDPGLGLRLIYFSYDVKMKEKGDIPEGYSVSREKKERFSLILESASTNQTSMYLCASSDEWANYNSPLHFGNGTRLTVT.

This clone was picked up a small number of times. The rearrangement uses TRBV15 and TRBJ2-1; tentative D call: TRBD2 (6 bases). The CDR3 is 15 amino acids. The V gene lost 5 bases and the J gene lost 5 bases, with 16 bases spanning the gap. The germline V gene encodes CDR1 LNHNV and CDR2 YYDKDF (reference sequence). In DNA form, the CDR3 reads TGTGCCACCAGCTCCCTACGGGAGTCAAACAATGAGCAGTTCTTC. Translation: CATSSLRESNNEQFF.

The chain combines TRBV12-5 with TRBJ2-1, with 7 positions matching TRBD1. J was trimmed by 10 bases and V by 7 bases; bases with no gene match: 4. The CDR3 covers 11 residues. The germline CDR1 and CDR2 sequences are LGHNT and FRNRAP. The CDR3 loop reads CASATTGEQFF. As DNA, the CDR3 is TGTGCTAGTGCGACGACAGGGGAGCAGTTCTTC. The full variable domain, in which reference TRBV12-5 and TRBJ2-1 provide the parts outside the CDR3, is DARVTQTPRHKVTEMGQEVTMRCQPILGHNTVFWYRQTMMQGLELLAYFRNRAPLDDSGMPKDRFSAEMPDATLATLKIQPSEPRDSAVYFCASATTGEQFFGPGTRLTVL.

V usage is TRBV7-6 and J usage is TRBJ2-1; D perhaps matches TRBD2 (5 bases). Germline CDR1 is SGHVS and CDR2 is FNYEAQ. This CDR3 has 14 residues. V gave up 1 base and J gave up 5 bases, with 9 bases separating them. CDR3 sequence: CASSLGSGDNEQFF. Here the CDR3 DNA reads TGTGCCAGCAGCTTAGGATCCGGGGACAATGAGCAGTTCTTC.

The V and J genes are TRBV6-5 and TRBJ2-3; D is possibly TRBD2 (6 bases). Looked up from germline, CDR1 is MNHEY and CDR2 is SVGAGI. V was cut by 6 bases and J by 2 bases, with 15 bases left in between. CDR3 length equals 15 residues. The CDR3 nucleotides read TGTGCCAGCAGGCAGACTAGTTTCCTCACAGATACGCAGTATTTT. Translating it yields CASRQTSFLTDTQYF.

The chain has TRBV19 and TRBJ2-7; perhaps TRBD1 as D (5 bases). Trimming stripped 5 bases from V and 4 bases from J, with 15 bases between. Germline V CDR1 and CDR2: LNHDA, SQIVND (reference sequence). There are 14 residues in the CDR3. CDR3 amino acids: CASSGRVTMYEQYF. The CDR3 DNA follows: TGTGCCAGTAGTGGCAGGGTTACTATGTACGAGCAGTACTTC. Together with reference TRBV19 and TRBJ2-7, the CDR3 gives the full variable domain: DGGITQSPKYLFRKEGQNVTLSCEQNLNHDAMYWYRQDPGQGLRLIYYSQIVNDFQKGDIAEGYSVSREKKESFPLTVTSAQKNPTAFYLCASSGRVTMYEQYFGPGTRLTVT.

This clone was recorded only once. The chain couples TRBV6-1 to TRBJ1-2; weak D call: TRBD1 (6 bases). Trimming took off 3 bases at V and 4 bases at J, with 12 bases between the two ends. Germline CDR1 MNHNS, CDR2 SASEGT. The CDR3 consists of 14 residues. The CDR3 protein is CASSDLGRGYGYTF. The CDR3 DNA reads TGTGCCAGCAGTGATCTGGGCAGGGGCTATGGCTACACCTTC.

The chain uses TRBV25-1 and TRBJ2-7; D unclear. CDR1 and CDR2 from the germline V gene are MGHDK and SYGVNS. The CDR3 sequence is 12 residues long. The ends were cut back, 4 bases at V and 2 bases at J, with 6 bases in the middle. This CDR3 is CASSATPYEQYF. CDR3 sequence (DNA): TGTGCCAGCAGTGCGACTCCCTACGAGCAGTACTTC.

The chain carries TRBV6-5 and TRBJ1-2; a possible D gene is TRBD1 (5 bases). V lost 6 bases, J lost 6 bases, and 20 bases lay in between. Germline-derived CDR1 and CDR2 are MNHEY and SVGAGI. This CDR3 region has 15 residues. The CDR3 DNA reads as TGTGCCAGCAGACCCCACGAGGCAGGGAATGATGGCTACACCTTC. Its protein product is CASRPHEAGNDGYTF.

This clone was observed a few times. The rearrangement links TRBV6-2 or TRBV6-3 to TRBJ2-7, with 8 nucleotides matching TRBD2. Germline CDR1 reads MNHEY; CDR2 reads SVGEGT. The CDR3 extends over 15 amino acids. The junction had 6 bases not matched to a gene; V was cut back by 3 bases and J by 2 bases. CDR3 sequence: CASSYSGRAAYEQYF. CDR3 coding DNA: TGTGCCAGCAGTTATTCCGGGAGGGCAGCCTACGAGCAGTACTTC.

This chain links TRBV2 with TRBJ1-4, with TRBD1 matching 7 bases. J gave up 7 bases and V 6 bases, and 5 bases lay outside the gene matches. Per the germline V gene, CDR1 is SNHLY and CDR2 is FYNNEI. The CDR3 has 13 residues. The CDR3 loop reads CASRDRAGEKLFF. The CDR3 coding sequence is TGTGCCAGCAGAGACAGGGCAGGTGAAAAACTGTTTTTT.

This clone was seen just once. The chain employs TRBV4-1 and TRBJ2-2; no definite D call. V was trimmed by 0 bases and J by 3 bases, leaving 11 bases between them. This CDR3 spans 16 amino acids. The germline V gene has CDR1 MGHRA and CDR2 YSYEKL. The CDR3 region has the DNA TGCGCCAGCAGCCAAGATGCCCTAGGCGACACCGGGGAGCTGTTTTTT. Its protein is CASSQDALGDTGELFF.

There are a few counts of this clone. V usage is TRBV6-5 and J usage is TRBJ2-2, with D possibly being TRBD1 (5 bases). V was cut by 8 bases and J by 5 bases, with 15 bases left in between. CDR1 and CDR2 from the germline V gene are MNHEY and SVGAGI. The CDR3 runs 14 residues. The CDR3 region is CASGYFRATGELFF. DNA of the CDR3: TGTGCCAGCGGGTACTTCAGGGCGACCGGGGAGCTGTTTTTT.

The chain is built from TRBV6-5 and TRBJ1-5; a weak D match, TRBD1 (5 bases). The CDR3 is 15 amino acids. V shed 7 bases and J shed 0 bases, with 13 bases lying between them. CDR1 MNHEY and CDR2 SVGAGI come from the germline V gene. The CDR3 DNA reads TGTGCCAGCAAGGGGCGGAACTATAGCAATCAGCCCCAGCATTTT. Its protein product is CASKGRNYSNQPQHF.

J is TRBJ2-7 and V is TRBV7-9, with 9 nucleotides matching TRBD1. This CDR3 spans 12 amino acids. The germline V gene has CDR1 SEHNR and CDR2 FQNEAQ (reference sequence). The ends lost 8 bases at V and 6 bases at J; junction bases unmatched: 5. CDR3 in DNA: TGTGCCAGCGGGACAGGGAGGAGCGAGCAGTACTTC. Amino acid sequence: CASGTGRSEQYF.

The V gene is TRBV5-1, the J gene TRBJ2-3; 12 nucleotides align to TRBD2. Looked up from germline, CDR1 is SGHRS and CDR2 is YFSETQ. Trimming removed 3 bases from V and 0 bases from J; junction bases left unmatched: 11. The CDR3 is made up of 19 amino acids. The CDR3 coding sequence is TGCGCCAGCAGCTCTAAGCCGGGACTAGCGGGTTTGAGCACAGATACGCAGTATTTT. Its translation is CASSSKPGLAGLSTDTQYF.

The CDR3 region is CASSTGTGKGGNTIYF. DNA of the CDR3: TGTGCCAGCAGCACCGGGACAGGGAAGGGAGGAAACACCATATATTTT. The chain joins TRBV5-4 to TRBJ1-3; 9 nucleotides align to TRBD1. Germline loops: CDR1 SGHNT, CDR2 YYREEE (reference sequence). The CDR3 extends over 16 amino acids. The J segment lost 4 bases and the V segment lost 4 bases, leaving 9 bases of the junction unmatched.

CDR3: CASSSTGSGDEQYF. As DNA, the CDR3 is TGTGCCAGCAGCTCGACGGGGAGTGGGGACGAGCAGTACTTC. The rearrangement uses TRBV7-3 and TRBJ2-7; D may be TRBD2 (5 bases). The CDR3 is made up of 14 amino acids. In germline, CDR1 is SGHTA, CDR2 FQGTGA. Trimming removed 4 bases from V and 5 bases from J, with 15 bases in between.

The gene calls are TRBV7-8 and TRBJ2-1, with 9 bases identical to TRBD2. The ends lost 4 bases at V and 4 bases at J; junction bases unmatched: 8. This CDR3 comprises 16 residues. Germline V lookup: CDR1 SGHVS, CDR2 FQNEAQ. The CDR3 spells CASSWTSVSVYNEQFF. The CDR3 DNA is TGTGCCAGCAGCTGGACTAGCGTTAGCGTTTACAATGAGCAGTTCTTC.

The chain recombines TRBV7-2 with TRBJ2-7; a weak D match, TRBD1 (6 bases). Germline V gives CDR1 SGHTA, CDR2 FQGNSA. CDR3 length equals 16 residues. Trimming cost V 2 bases and J 0 bases, with 14 bases left between them. The CDR3, as DNA: TGTGCCAGCAGCTTACCGGTCGACAGGAGCTCCTACGAGCAGTACTTC. This gives the protein CASSLPVDRSSYEQYF.

The rearrangement uses TRBV2 and TRBJ2-5; 9 nucleotides agree with TRBD2. The junction had 11 bases not matched to a gene; V was cut back by 8 bases and J by 4 bases. Germline values: CDR1 SNHLY, CDR2 FYNNEI. The CDR3 has 15 amino acids. DNA for the CDR3: TGTGCCAGCTCGGGGGTAGCGGGAGTCAGAGAGACCCAGTACTTC. Protein: CASSGVAGVRETQYF.

This clone was seen a handful of times. The rearrangement joins TRBV9 to TRBJ2-2, with 8 nucleotides matching TRBD2. This CDR3 has 14 amino acids. CDR1 is SGDLS, CDR2 YYNGEE, per germline. V was clipped by 5 bases and J by 4 bases; unmatched bases: 4. The CDR3 sequence: CASRTSAGTGELFF. The CDR3 nucleotides are TGTGCCAGCAGGACTAGCGCGGGCACCGGGGAGCTGTTTTTT.